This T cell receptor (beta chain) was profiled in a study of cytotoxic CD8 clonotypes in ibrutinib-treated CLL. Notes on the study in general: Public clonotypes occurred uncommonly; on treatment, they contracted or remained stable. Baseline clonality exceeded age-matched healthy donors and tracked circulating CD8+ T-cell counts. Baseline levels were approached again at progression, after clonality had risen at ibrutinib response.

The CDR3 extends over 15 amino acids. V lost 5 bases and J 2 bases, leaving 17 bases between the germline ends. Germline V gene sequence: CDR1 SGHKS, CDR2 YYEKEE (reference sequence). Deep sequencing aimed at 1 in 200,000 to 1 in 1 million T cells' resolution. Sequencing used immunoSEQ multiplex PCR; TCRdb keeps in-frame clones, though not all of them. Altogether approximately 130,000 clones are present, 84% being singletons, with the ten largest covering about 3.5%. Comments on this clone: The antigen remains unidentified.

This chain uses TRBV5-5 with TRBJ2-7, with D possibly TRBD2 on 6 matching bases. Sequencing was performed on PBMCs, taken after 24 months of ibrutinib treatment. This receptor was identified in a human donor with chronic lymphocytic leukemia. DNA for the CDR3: TGTGCCAGCAGTAAGGGGTGGGAGGTAGCCTACGAGCAGTACTTC. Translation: CASSKGWEVAYEQYF.